These T cell receptor beta chains were read from a single sample in a study of glioma-infiltrating T cells. TCRdb re-analysed the multiplex PCR reads in MiXCR, keeping a single row per CDR3 protein. The sample lists around 390,000 distinct CDR3 sequences, less than 50% seen once, with around 12% in the top ten. The specimen was glioma tissue, nonneoplastic brain tissue, or PBMCs (not recorded which). Receptors were obtained from a human donor with low-grade glioma or glioblastoma, undergoing nonglioma brain surgery, or in good health (not recorded which). Each CDR3 is given with its conserved first and last residue. The D gene is left open where the match is weak. Part of the rows lack a size; the others show once, few, many or a class for expanded clones.

J,V,size,D,DNA,CDR3
TRBJ1-5,TRBV7-8,NA,TRBD1,TGTGCCAGCAGCCCCGGGAAGAGTGACAGGGGGGACAATCAGCCCCAGCATTTT,CASSPGKSDRGDNQPQHF
TRBJ2-7,TRBV7-9,many,NA,TGTGCCAGCAGCTTACAGGGTCCCTACGAGCAGTACTTC,CASSLQGPYEQYF
TRBJ2-3,TRBV5-4,NA,NA,TGTGCCAGCAGCTTCAAATCCACAGATACGCAGTATTTT,CASSFKSTDTQYF
TRBJ1-5,TRBV6-1,NA,NA,TGTGCCAGCAGTACGGGGAAGGGGGAGATGCCCCAGCATTTT,CASSTGKGEMPQHF
TRBJ1-6,TRBV10-3,once,TRBD1,TGTGCCATCAGTGAGCAGGGGGCAGGGACAAATTCACCCCTCCACTTT,CAISEQGAGTNSPLHF
TRBJ1-2,TRBV27,NA,NA,TGTGCCAGCGCGTATAGGGTCGATCGGGATGGCTACACCTTC,CASAYRVDRDGYTF
TRBJ1-1,TRBV28,many,TRBD1,TGTGCCAGCAGTTATTTCCGGTTTTGGACAGGGCGCACTGAAGCTTTCTTT,CASSYFRFWTGRTEAFF
TRBJ2-1,TRBV20-1,few,NA,TGCAGTGCTCGTCAGCCGAGGATGGCTTACAATGAGCAGTTCTTC,CSARQPRMAYNEQFF
TRBJ2-1,TRBV27,few,TRBD2,TGTGCCAGCGGGAGGGGACTAGTCCCCTACAATGAGCAGTTCTTC,CASGRGLVPYNEQFF
TRBJ1-1,TRBV28,many,NA,TGTGCCAGCAGTTTGAACGGGGTGTGGACTGAAGCTTTCTTT,CASSLNGVWTEAFF
TRBJ1-5,TRBV15,many,NA,TGTGCCACCAGCAGAGATATCCCGGGGAGAGAGGGAAGCAATCAGCCCCAGCATTTT,CATSRDIPGREGSNQPQHF
TRBJ1-2,TRBV6-4,few,TRBD1,TGTGCCACCAGCCACGGACAGGGACGTGGCTACACCTTC,CATSHGQGRGYTF
TRBJ2-7,TRBV28,few,TRBD1,TGTGCCAGCAGTTTGTTGACAGGGAATTTCTACGAGCAGTACTTC,CASSLLTGNFYEQYF
TRBJ1-3,TRBV5-4,NA,NA,TGTGCCAGCAGCTTGCCTGGGATCGGAAACACCATATATTTT,CASSLPGIGNTIYF
TRBJ2-7,TRBV27,many,NA,TGTGCCAGCAGTTTAGGGGGACGGATCCCGGGAGAGCAGTACTTC,CASSLGGRIPGEQYF
TRBJ2-4,TRBV28,few,NA,TGTGCCAGCACCCCAGGCTGGCAGGGAAACATTCAGTACTTC,CASTPGWQGNIQYF
TRBJ2-1,TRBV24-1,NA,NA,TGTGCCACCAGTGATCCTCGCCCCTTAACTAGCTTAACCTACAATGAGCAGTTCTTC,CATSDPRPLTSLTYNEQFF
TRBJ2-5,TRBV7-2,NA,NA,TGTGCCAGCAGCTCCTCAGCGGAAGAGACCCAGTACTTC,CASSSSAEETQYF
TRBJ2-2,TRBV2,NA,NA,TGTCCCAGCAACTACGTTTCTGGGGAGCTGTTTTTT,CPSNYVSGELFF
TRBJ1-5,TRBV7-9,NA,NA,TGTGCCAGCATCTTATCCCTAACAGGTCCCCAGCATTTT,CASILSLTGPQHF
TRBJ1-1,TRBV7-8,many,NA,TGTGCCAGCAGCTCAGGACAGCCGAACACTGAAGCTTTCTTT,CASSSGQPNTEAFF
TRBJ2-5,TRBV6-1,many,TRBD2,TGTGCCAGCAGGGATAGCGGGGGCTTGACGGGGACCCAGTACTTC,CASRDSGGLTGTQYF
TRBJ2-6,TRBV6-2/TRBV6-3,NA,NA,TGTGCCAGCTCTTCACACAGGGCCGCTGGGGCCAACGTCCTGACTTTC,CASSSHRAAGANVLTF
TRBJ1-2,TRBV6-2/TRBV6-3,many,NA,TGTGCCAGCAACGGAAGACAGGTCGACTATGGCTACACCTTC,CASNGRQVDYGYTF
TRBJ2-1,TRBV5-4,few,NA,TGTGCCAGCAGCTATCCCAGGGATGAGCAGTTCTTC,CASSYPRDEQFF
TRBJ2-1,TRBV27,NA,TRBD2,TGTGCCAGCAGTTTGGGGACTAGCGGGAGGGCAAATGAGCAGTTCTTC,CASSLGTSGRANEQFF
TRBJ2-1,TRBV19,NA,NA,TGTGCCAGTAGTATGGGGGCGGAGTTGGGGTGCAATGAGCAGTTCTTC,CASSMGAELGCNEQFF
TRBJ2-7,TRBV6-5,NA,NA,TGTGCCAGCAGTTACTGGGGAGCGGAGGGCACTAGCGAGCAGTACTTC,CASSYWGAEGTSEQYF
TRBJ2-7,TRBV19,NA,NA,TGTGCCAGTAGTACCGGGACACATTCCAACGAGCAGTACTTC,CASSTGTHSNEQYF
TRBJ2-7,TRBV7-2,NA,TRBD2,TGTGCCAGCAGCTTAAGTCCCGGACTAGCGGGTACCCCCTACGAGCAGTACTTC,CASSLSPGLAGTPYEQYF
TRBJ1-2,TRBV27,NA,TRBD1,TGTGCCAGCGGCTTTGTACAGGGGGATAACTATGGCTACACCTTC,CASGFVQGDNYGYTF
TRBJ2-3,TRBV7-2,many,NA,TGTGCCAGCAGCCGCGACTATGGGACAGATACGCAGTATTTT,CASSRDYGTDTQYF
TRBJ1-5,TRBV27,many,NA,TGTGCCAGCAGTTTCTACCCCAGTCAGCCCCAGCATTTT,CASSFYPSQPQHF
TRBJ1-1,TRBV7-2,NA,TRBD1,TGTGCCAGCAGCACGGACAGGAACACTGAACCTTTCTTT,CASSTDRNTEPFF
TRBJ2-7,TRBV4-2,few,NA,TGTGCCAGCAGCGCATCGAACCGCTACGAGCAGTACTTC,CASSASNRYEQYF
TRBJ2-7,TRBV6-1,many,NA,TGTGCCAGCGCTGAAGGACTCCTCTACGAGCAGTACTTC,CASAEGLLYEQYF
TRBJ2-3,TRBV4-1,few,NA,TGCGCCAGCAGCCGCCAGGCAGGACGGCCGTCCACAGATACGCAGTATTTT,CASSRQAGRPSTDTQYF
TRBJ2-1,TRBV5-1,NA,TRBD1,TGCGCCAGCAGAGGGAGATCCCGCAGGGGGCCGCTGAACAATGAGCAGTTCTTC,CASRGRSRRGPLNNEQFF
TRBJ2-1,TRBV6-2/TRBV6-3,many,TRBD2,TGTGCCAGCAGCCGCGCGGTAGCGGGAGAAGACAATGAGCAGTTCTTC,CASSRAVAGEDNEQFF
TRBJ2-1,TRBV28,few,TRBD2,TGTGCCAGCATGGGACTAGCCTATTTAAATGAGCAGTTCTTC,CASMGLAYLNEQFF
TRBJ1-1,TRBV20-1,few,NA,TGCAGTGCTAGCCAACAGCTGGCTAACACTGAAGCTTTCTTT,CSASQQLANTEAFF
TRBJ1-5,TRBV6-2/TRBV6-3,NA,NA,TGTGCCAGCAGTTATTCAGGGGCTAGCAATCAGCCCCCGCATTTT,CASSYSGASNQPPHF
TRBJ2-5,TRBV3-1,NA,NA,TGTGCCAGCAGCCGGGGGACAAAAGAGACCCAGTACTTC,CASSRGTKETQYF
TRBJ2-7,TRBV7-9,NA,NA,TGTGCCAGCAGCTTAGGATCCAGCTACTACGAGCAGTACTTC,CASSLGSSYYEQYF
TRBJ1-1,TRBV27,few,TRBD1,TGTGCCAGCAGTGCCGGGACAGGGTTGGTCACTGAAGCTTTCTTT,CASSAGTGLVTEAFF
TRBJ2-7,TRBV4-3,NA,NA,TGCGCCAGCAGACAAGATGGAAGATGCAGGGTCTACGAGCAGTACTTC,CASRQDGRCRVYEQYF
TRBJ2-7,TRBV4-2,NA,TRBD2,TGTGCCAGCAGCCAAGAGCCAGCGGGAGGTACCTACGAGCAGTACTTC,CASSQEPAGGTYEQYF
TRBJ2-7,TRBV24-1,NA,NA,TGTGCCACCAGTGATTTTCGAGGGGCTGACTACGAGCAGTACTTC,CATSDFRGADYEQYF
TRBJ1-1,TRBV7-9,NA,NA,TGTGCCAGCCCGGGGGCCACTGAAGCTTTCTTT,CASPGATEAFF
TRBJ1-2,TRBV29-1,NA,NA,TGCACCGTGGGCGGAAACTATGGCTACACCTTC,CTVGGNYGYTF
TRBJ2-1,TRBV27,once,NA,TGTGCCAGCAGCCTAGGGGGGTCCTTCAATGAGCAGTTCTTC,CASSLGGSFNEQFF
TRBJ2-1,TRBV7-2,NA,NA,TGTGCCAGCCTGGGACCTCTATTGGGGGATGAGCAGTTCTTC,CASLGPLLGDEQFF
TRBJ2-5,TRBV4-1,once,NA,TGCGCCAGCAGCCAAGGGGGGGCCCCAGAGACCCAGTACTTC,CASSQGGAPETQYF
TRBJ2-3,TRBV4-2,NA,NA,TGTGCCAGCAGCCACGGAGCTCAGGGGTCCACAGATACGCAGTATTTT,CASSHGAQGSTDTQYF
TRBJ2-1,TRBV28,NA,NA,TGTGCCAGCAGTTTACCGACCCTGAAGGTGGGTCCCTACAATGAGCAGTTCTTC,CASSLPTLKVGPYNEQFF